A single sample is the source of the 11 T cell receptor beta chains below, sequenced in a study of metastatic and nonmetastatic thyroid tumors. The entire patient cohort was treatment-naive prior to thyroid surgery. TCRdb reassembled clones from the PCR reads with MiXCR. The table lists about 38,000 clones, less than 60% of them singletons. Sequencing was performed on tumor tissue. These receptors came from a male donor with papillary thyroid cancer or a benign thyroid nodule (not recorded which). Some clones in this sample may be carry-over from other donors' samples.

The chain has TRBV7-2 and TRBJ2-1, with TRBD1 as a possible D gene (5 bases). The CDR3 has 14 residues. Trimming cost V 0 bases and J 10 bases, with 13 bases left between them. CDR1 is SGHTA, CDR2 FQGNSA, per germline. This chain's CDR3 is CASSLAYQGNEQFF. The CDR3 coding sequence is TGTGCCAGCAGCTTAGCGTACCAGGGCAACGAGCAGTTCTTC.

This rearrangement joins TRBV10-3 to TRBJ1-3; D is undetermined. V was clipped by 8 bases and J by 0 bases, with 11 bases between them. Germline loops: CDR1 ENHRY, CDR2 SYGVKD. This CDR3 is 14 amino acids long. CDR3 in amino acids: CAISSENSGNTIYF. The CDR3 DNA sequence: TGTGCCATCTCGTCCGAAAACTCTGGAAACACCATATATTTT.

This sequence joins TRBV27 and TRBJ2-5; weak D call: TRBD1 (6 bases). Germline CDR1 and CDR2: MNHEY and SMNVEV (reference sequence). CDR3 size: 14 residues. V was trimmed by 5 bases and J by 6 bases, leaving 16 bases between them. Written as DNA, the CDR3 is TGTGCCAGCAGTCCCACGGGACACGCTCAGACCCAGTACTTC. Translating it yields CASSPTGHAQTQYF.

V and J are TRBV28 and TRBJ2-7, with a weak D call TRBD2 (6 bases). Germline V CDR1 and CDR2: MDHEN, SYDVKM. This CDR3 is 16 amino acids long. Between the trimmed V and J ends, which lost 2 bases and 5 bases, there was a span of 19 bases. The CDR3 coding sequence is TGTGCCAGCAGTTTAGGCGGGGAGCCCCGTATCGACGAGCAGTACTTC. Its protein is CASSLGGEPRIDEQYF.

This chain connects TRBV30 to TRBJ2-7; possibly TRBD2 for D (6 bases). V gave up 2 bases and J gave up 5 bases, with 25 bases separating them. CDR3 size: 17 residues. CDR1 is GTSNPN and CDR2 is SVGIG in the germline V gene (reference sequence). Here the CDR3 DNA reads TGTGCCTGGAGTACCAGGTGGGGGGAAACTTTCCGGGACGAGCAGTACTTC. This encodes CAWSTRWGETFRDEQYF.

The chain is built from TRBV5-4 and TRBJ2-7; TRBD1 matches at 9 bases. The CDR3 totals 15 residues. V was clipped by 3 bases and J by 0 bases; unmatched bases: 4. Germline assignment: CDR1 SGHNT and CDR2 YYREEE (reference sequence). The CDR3 sequence: CASSYGTGSSYEQYF. In nucleotides, the CDR3 is TGTGCCAGCAGCTATGGGACAGGGAGCTCCTACGAGCAGTACTTC.

The chain employs TRBV20-1 and TRBJ2-7; 15 bases fit TRBD2. Germline CDR1 DFQATT, CDR2 SNEGSKA (reference sequence). This CDR3 is 18 amino acids long. V trimming: 0 bases; J trimming: 1 base; junction bases outside the gene matches: 7. The DNA for the CDR3 is TGCAGTGCTAGAGAAGCCGGGACTAGCGGGAGGATTTCCTACGAGCAGTACTTC. Translated, it gives CSAREAGTSGRISYEQYF.

This chain links TRBV28 with TRBJ1-5, with D possibly TRBD1 on 5 matching bases. Per the germline V gene, CDR1 is MDHEN and CDR2 is SYDVKM. V lost 6 bases and J lost 2, with 14 bases in between. This CDR3 spans 15 amino acids. The CDR3 sequence is CASSPRWGGNQPQHF. In DNA form, the CDR3 reads TGTGCCAGCAGCCCAAGGTGGGGGGGCAATCAGCCCCAGCATTTT.

The V gene is TRBV19, the J gene TRBJ1-1, with 8 bases that match TRBD1. V lost 5 bases to trimming and J lost 6 bases; unmatched junction nucleotides: 8. The CDR3 totals 14 residues. The V gene's germline CDR1 is LNHDA and CDR2 SQIVND (reference sequence). This chain's CDR3 is CASSLAGGKAEAFF. The CDR3 DNA reads TGTGCCAGTAGTTTGGCAGGGGGCAAAGCTGAAGCTTTCTTT.

The gene calls are TRBV20-1 and TRBJ1-5; 9 nucleotides agree with TRBD1. V dropped 3 bases and J dropped 3; count of bases not matched to a gene: 6. There are 15 residues in the CDR3. Germline V lookup: CDR1 DFQATT, CDR2 SNEGSKA (reference sequence). This CDR3 is CSASRTGANNQPQHF. The CDR3 DNA follows: TGCAGTGCTAGCAGGACAGGGGCTAACAATCAGCCCCAGCATTTT.

The V call is TRBV5-4, the J call TRBJ2-2, with D possibly matching TRBD2 (7 bases). The length of the CDR3 is 15 residues. V gave up 7 bases and J gave up 2 bases, with 15 bases separating them. Germline lookup yields CDR1 SGHNT and CDR2 YYREEE (reference sequence). The CDR3 bases are TGTGCCAGCGAGAGAGGGGGGGGAAACACCGGGGAGCTGTTTTTT. This encodes CASERGGGNTGELFF.